These 29 T cell receptor beta chains were sequenced from one sample in a study of CD8 T cells in ankylosing spondylitis. Their specific antigens are unknown. From the 5' RACE reads, TCRdb called clonotypes with MiXCR, one entry per CDR3 protein. The sample has 400,000 or so distinct CDR3 sequences, roughly 25% seen once. Study results and limitations: Blood of patients with ankylosing spondylitis appeared to be characterized by a TCR beta motif of 8 or 9 highly homologous variants.

The sequenced material came from blood, either unsorted or a sorted T cell fraction (not recorded which). All receptors derive from a male donor with ankylosing spondylitis.

This clonotype was seen a handful of times. The chain recombines TRBV10-3 with TRBJ1-2, with 8 positions matching TRBD1. CDR1 ENHRY and CDR2 SYGVKD come from the germline V gene. This CDR3 region has 13 residues. V dropped 7 bases and J dropped 6; count of bases not matched to a gene: 7. CDR3 nucleotides: TGTGCCATCACCCGGACAGGGACGGATGGCTACACCTTC. It specifies CAITRTGTDGYTF.

This clonotype was seen more than once but under ten times. The V gene is TRBV19, the J gene TRBJ2-1; 8 nucleotides match TRBD2. The ends lost 3 bases at V and 9 bases at J; junction bases unmatched: 7. This CDR3 spans 14 amino acids. Per the germline V gene, CDR1 is LNHDA and CDR2 is SQIVND (reference sequence). The CDR3: CASSIDGLAFEQFF. DNA of the CDR3: TGTGCCAGTAGTATCGACGGACTAGCTTTTGAGCAGTTCTTC.

The chain joins TRBV29-1 to TRBJ2-5; perhaps TRBD2 as D (6 bases). V was shortened by 3 bases and J by 5 bases, with 13 bases between the two germline ends. The CDR3 sequence is 13 residues long. Germline values: CDR1 SQVTM, CDR2 ANQGSEA. Written as DNA, the CDR3 is TGCAGCGTTGAGGGACTCCAGCGGGAGACCCAGTACTTC. Its protein product is CSVEGLQRETQYF. Drawing the rest from reference TRBV29-1 and TRBJ2-5, the complete variable domain is SAVISQKPSRDICQRGTSLTIQCQVDSQVTMMFWYRQQPGQSLTLIATANQGSEATYESGFVIDKFPISRPNLTFSTLTVSNMSPEDSSIYLCSVEGLQRETQYFGPGTRLLVL.

Note on this clonotype: A junction end diverges from the germline sequence, so it may reflect a read error. This sequence joins TRBV5-4 and TRBJ2-1; D gene uncertain. CDR3 size: 14 residues. From germline, CDR1 is SGHNT and CDR2 YYREEE (reference sequence). As DNA, the CDR3 is TGCGCTGCTTGGAACAAGCCGAAATACAATGAGCAGTTCTTC. It translates to CAAWNKPKYNEQFF.

This clonotype was counted between two and nine times. The chain uses TRBV7-9 and TRBJ1-3, with D hard to call. V was shortened by 10 bases and J by 0 bases, with 10 bases between the two germline ends. The CDR3 loop spans 13 amino acids. Germline CDR1 is SEHNR and CDR2 is FQNEAQ (reference sequence). CDR3 residues: CATGGRSGNTIYF. CDR3 DNA: TGTGCCACCGGAGGCCGCTCTGGAAACACCATATATTTT.

The chain carries TRBV12-5 and TRBJ1-1; perhaps TRBD1 as D (6 bases). The CDR3 spans 13 residues. The V end lost 6 bases, the J end lost 7 bases, and 15 bases lay between the germline ends. Germline CDR1 is LGHNT and CDR2 is FRNRAP. Here the CDR3 DNA reads TGTGCTAGTGGCCCGGACAGCGATTATGAAGCTTTCTTT. Its translation is CASGPDSDYEAFF.

There are a few counts of this clonotype. The gene calls are TRBV6-5 and TRBJ1-1, with 9 bases that match TRBD1. The CDR3 spans 15 residues. Trimming at V came to 2 bases and at J to 6 bases, leaving 7 bases not matched to a gene. Looked up from germline, CDR1 is MNHEY and CDR2 is SVGAGI. The CDR3 DNA reads TGTGCCAGCAGTTACAAGAGGGACAGGGAGGCTGAAGCTTTCTTT. Amino acids: CASSYKRDREAEAFF.

The chain employs TRBV12-3 or TRBV12-4 and TRBJ2-3, with D maybe TRBD2 (5 bases). The V end lost 5 bases, the J end lost 1 base, and 16 bases lay between the germline ends. This CDR3 is built from 16 residues. The chain's CDR3 is CASSLRGGLGTDTQYF. The CDR3 nucleotides are TGTGCCAGCAGTCTCCGGGGTGGTCTAGGCACAGATACGCAGTATTTT.

The chain recombines TRBV5-1 with TRBJ2-5, with 7 bases lining up with TRBD2. Per germline, CDR1 SGHRS and CDR2 YFSETQ. The CDR3 sequence is 13 residues long. The junction had 6 bases not matched to a gene; V was cut back by 6 bases and J by 4 bases. CDR3 sequence: CASKLAVGETQYF. The DNA of the CDR3 is TGCGCCAGCAAGCTAGCGGTTGGAGAGACCCAGTACTTC.

This clonotype has ten or more counts. For the CDR3, the DNA is TGTGCCAGCAGTAAGAGAGTAGATACGCAGTATTTT. Translation: CASSKRVDTQYF. The chain couples TRBV2 to TRBJ2-3; D not certain. The CDR3 is made up of 12 amino acids. The V gene lost 5 bases and the J gene lost 5 bases, with 8 bases spanning the gap. Germline lookup yields CDR1 SNHLY and CDR2 FYNNEI.

The V gene is TRBV20-1, the J gene TRBJ1-5; 7 bases are shared with TRBD1. Germline V gene data show CDR1 as DFQATT and CDR2 as SNEGSKA (reference sequence). This CDR3 region has 12 residues. Losses at the gene ends were 5 bases for V and 9 bases for J; bases not matched to a gene: 7. The chain's CDR3 is CSAPGGRGPQHF. CDR3 nucleotide sequence: TGCAGTGCTCCAGGGGGGCGGGGGCCCCAGCATTTT.

This clonotype was found a few times. This chain uses TRBV20-1 with TRBJ2-7; D gene unclear. V lost 6 bases to trimming and J lost 1 base, with 13 bases between them. Germline V lookup: CDR1 DFQATT, CDR2 SNEGSKA (reference sequence). This CDR3 is built from 13 residues. CDR3: CSAPMDASYEQYF. CDR3 DNA: TGCAGTGCCCCCATGGACGCTTCCTACGAGCAGTACTTC.

V usage is TRBV29-1 and J usage is TRBJ2-5; tentatively, D is TRBD2 (6 bases). The CDR3 contains 12 residues. Germline CDR1 is SQVTM and CDR2 is ANQGSEA. The V end was cut by 7 bases, the J end by 5 bases, with 14 bases between. Here the CDR3 reads CSAPDGGETQYF. Written as DNA, the CDR3 is TGCAGCGCCCCGGATGGAGGGGAGACCCAGTACTTC.

V usage is TRBV24-1 and J usage is TRBJ1-2, with D perhaps matching TRBD1 (5 bases). V lost 1 base to trimming and J lost 8 bases, with 13 bases between them. The CDR3 sequence is 14 residues long. Germline V CDR1 and CDR2: KGHDR, SFDVKD. CDR3: CATSDFPGMHGYTF. The CDR3 DNA sequence: TGTGCCACCAGTGATTTCCCAGGGATGCACGGCTACACCTTC.

The chain joins TRBV3-1 to TRBJ2-3, with unresolved D. Trimming took off 1 base at V and 5 bases at J, with 16 bases between the two ends. CDR3 length: 16 residues. The germline CDR1 and CDR2 sequences are LGHDT and YNNKEL (reference sequence). Here the CDR3 reads CASSQGVSAWVDTQYF. CDR3 coding DNA: TGTGCCAGCAGCCAAGGGGTATCAGCTTGGGTAGATACGCAGTATTTT.

This clonotype has only a few counts. The V and J genes are TRBV5-1 and TRBJ2-1; D is perhaps TRBD2 (6 bases). Germline assignment: CDR1 SGHRS and CDR2 YFSETQ. The CDR3 consists of 13 residues. Deletions cut 4 bases from V and 7 bases from J, with 12 bases between. The CDR3, as DNA: TGCGCCAGCAGCCCGGGAGTGGGAAATGAGCAGTTCTTC. It is translated as CASSPGVGNEQFF. The full variable domain, in which reference TRBV5-1 and TRBJ2-1 provide the parts outside the CDR3, is KAGVTQTPRYLIKTRGQQVTLSCSPISGHRSVSWYQQTPGQGLQFLFEYFSETQRNKGNFPGRFSGRQFSNSRSEMNVSTLELGDSALYLCASSPGVGNEQFFGPGTRLTVL.

The V gene is TRBV29-1, the J gene TRBJ2-5, with 10 positions matching TRBD2. This CDR3 comprises 14 residues. Germline V gives CDR1 SQVTM, CDR2 ANQGSEA. With V trimmed by 4 bases and J by 5 bases, 7 bases remained unmatched. The CDR3 DNA is TGCAGCGTTGTTGGAGCGGGAGGGCGGGAGACCCAGTACTTC. It translates to CSVVGAGGRETQYF.

The chain joins TRBV20-1 to TRBJ1-5; D is unresolved. The germline CDR1 and CDR2 sequences are DFQATT and SNEGSKA (reference sequence). The ends were cut back, 6 bases at V and 0 bases at J, with 12 bases in the middle. The CDR3 extends over 14 amino acids. CDR3 amino acids: CSASGSYSNQPQHF. The CDR3 DNA is TGCAGTGCCTCGGGGAGTTATAGCAATCAGCCCCAGCATTTT.

V is TRBV29-1 and J is TRBJ2-5; 7 nucleotides agree with TRBD2. The CDR3 has 12 amino acids. Germline-derived CDR1 and CDR2 are SQVTM and ANQGSEA. Germline trimming cut 7 bases from V and 4 bases from J; bases unmatched to any gene: 6. The CDR3 bases are TGCAGCGAAACTAGCGCGTCAGAGACCCAGTACTTC. It specifies CSETSASETQYF.

This clonotype occurred a few times. CDR3 protein: CASSGFGGTGADTQYF. CDR3 DNA: TGTGCCAGCAGTGGGTTCGGCGGGACAGGAGCAGATACGCAGTATTTT. This chain joins TRBV6-1 and TRBJ2-3; 8 positions agree with TRBD1. The CDR3 is 16 residues long. Germline trimming cut 4 bases from V and 4 bases from J; bases unmatched to any gene: 10. Germline CDR1 MNHNS, CDR2 SASEGT.

The genes are TRBV5-1 and TRBJ2-2; no clear D gene. Deletions cut 4 bases from V and 4 bases from J, with 17 bases between. CDR3 length: 16 amino acids. Germline values: CDR1 SGHRS, CDR2 YFSETQ. The CDR3 DNA is TGCGCCAGCAGCAGGAGAACGGGCTCTGCCACCGGGGAGCTGTTTTTT. Translation: CASSRRTGSATGELFF. Together with reference TRBV5-1 and TRBJ2-2, the CDR3 gives the full variable domain: KAGVTQTPRYLIKTRGQQVTLSCSPISGHRSVSWYQQTPGQGLQFLFEYFSETQRNKGNFPGRFSGRQFSNSRSEMNVSTLELGDSALYLCASSRRTGSATGELFFGEGSRLTVL.

The chain joins TRBV5-1 to TRBJ2-3; no reliable D call. V dropped 4 bases and J dropped 0 bases, with 15 bases sitting between them. The CDR3 loop spans 16 amino acids. Germline CDR1 and CDR2: SGHRS and YFSETQ. The CDR3, as DNA: TGCGCCAGCAGCCCGCTCGGTCCGGCTAGCACAGATACGCAGTATTTT. It specifies CASSPLGPASTDTQYF.

The chain links TRBV20-1 to TRBJ2-2; D ambiguous. The V end was cut by 6 bases, the J end by 3 bases, with 8 bases between. CDR1 is DFQATT and CDR2 is SNEGSKA in the germline V gene (reference sequence). The CDR3 sequence is 12 residues long. In DNA, the CDR3 is TGCAGTGCCTCTCACTACACCGGGGAGCTGTTTTTT. Translating it yields CSASHYTGELFF.

As to this clonotype: The junction departs from the called germline gene at one end, perhaps through a read error. The chain joins TRBV20-1 to TRBJ2-1; 11 bases are shared with TRBD2. The CDR3 consists of 18 residues. The germline V gene encodes CDR1 DFQATT and CDR2 SNEGSKA (reference sequence). DNA for the CDR3: TGCTGTGCTAGAGATCCGGCCTTAGGGACTAGCGGCTACAATGAGCAGTTCTTC. As protein: CCARDPALGTSGYNEQFF.

The V gene is TRBV20-1, the J gene TRBJ1-5, with D possibly being TRBD1 (5 bases). This CDR3 region has 14 residues. CDR1 and CDR2 from the germline V gene are DFQATT and SNEGSKA (reference sequence). Trimming removed 1 base from V and 7 bases from J, with 14 bases in between. CDR3 nucleotides: TGCAGTGCTAGAGGGATCCAGGGATCCCAGCCCCAGCATTTT. Translating gives CSARGIQGSQPQHF.

The J gene is TRBJ2-1, the V gene TRBV20-1, with 10 bases matching TRBD2. Germline assignment: CDR1 DFQATT and CDR2 SNEGSKA (reference sequence). This CDR3 has 17 amino acids. The V and J ends lost 2 bases and 0 bases, in that order; junction bases with no gene match: 7. CDR3 in DNA: TGCAGTGCTAGAAGCCTAGCGGGGGCCCTCTCCTACAATGAGCAGTTCTTC. Protein product: CSARSLAGALSYNEQFF.

This clonotype was counted a few times. The chain uses TRBV12-3 or TRBV12-4 and TRBJ1-1; weak D call: TRBD1 (5 bases). The V end lost 7 bases, the J end lost 4 bases, and 13 bases lay between the germline ends. The CDR3 consists of 13 residues. CDR3 coding DNA: TGTGCCAGCATTTGGGGGGGGGGCACTGAAGCTTTCTTT. This translates into CASIWGGGTEAFF.

The V call is TRBV5-1, the J call TRBJ2-3, with 11 bases that match TRBD2. The V gene's germline CDR1 is SGHRS and CDR2 YFSETQ. The junction had 3 bases not matched to a gene; V was cut back by 3 bases and J by 0 bases. The CDR3 extends over 16 amino acids. The CDR3 coding sequence is TGCGCCAGCAGCTCTCCTAGCGGGAGGAGCACAGATACGCAGTATTTT. It encodes CASSSPSGRSTDTQYF.

The rearrangement joins TRBV5-1 to TRBJ1-1; D not resolved. V shed 4 bases and J shed 4 bases, with 11 bases lying between them. CDR1 and CDR2 from the germline V gene are SGHRS and YFSETQ. The CDR3 is 13 residues long. As DNA, the CDR3 is TGCGCCAGCAGCGACAATACTGGCACTGAAGCTTTCTTT. Translated: CASSDNTGTEAFF.